One sample yielded the 18 T cell receptor beta chains listed below, sequenced in a study of molecular identifiers for immune sequencing clone quantification. In TCRdb, the PCR reads were re-called with MiXCR into one record per CDR3 protein. The repertoire includes hundreds of thousands of distinct CDR3 sequences, approximately 24% of them detected once, and 0.78% sits in the top ten. The sequenced material came from naive CD8+ T cells from blood, with Jurkat cell RNA spiked in. This sample's subset: FACS-sorted CD8+CD4-CCR7+CD45RA+ naive T cells. The origin of the receptors is a human donor in good health. Some libraries in this study had Jurkat cell RNA spiked in.

This clonotype was observed a few times. This may be a read error, as it is one base from a much larger clone. The chain is built from TRBV7-2 and TRBJ2-3; a possible D gene is TRBD2 (5 bases). The CDR3 runs to 13 residues. Per the germline V gene, CDR1 is SGHTA and CDR2 is FQGNSA. Between the trimmed V and J ends, which lost 6 bases and 0 bases, there was a span of 7 bases. CDR3 region: CASRGASTDTQYF. In DNA form, the CDR3 reads TGTGCCAGCAGGGGAGCTAGCACAGATACGCAGTATTTT. Combining the CDR3 with reference TRBV7-2 and TRBJ2-3 gives the whole variable domain GAGVSQSPSNKVTEKGKDVELRCDPISGHTALYWYRQSLGQGLEFLIYFQGNSAPDKSGLPSDRFSAERTGGSVSTLTIQRTQQEDSAVYLCASRGASTDTQYFGPGTRLTVL.

On this clonotype itself: This may stem from a read error, because a much larger clone lies one nucleotide away. The V gene is TRBV28, the J gene TRBJ2-7, with D possibly matching TRBD1 (5 bases). The germline V gene encodes CDR1 MDHEN and CDR2 SYDVKM. Trimming pared 6 bases from V and 2 bases from J, leaving 20 bases between. This CDR3 contains 16 residues. CDR3 amino acids: CASRSNQDTMTYEQYF. The CDR3, as DNA: TGTGCCAGCAGGTCAAACCAGGACACGATGACCTACGAGCAGTACTTC.

With regard to this clonotype: At one boundary the junction diverges from the germline segment, which might be a read error. The V and J genes are TRBV7-9 and TRBJ1-3, with 9 bases matching TRBD1. Germline loops: CDR1 SEHNR, CDR2 FQNEAQ (reference sequence). The CDR3 totals 14 residues. This CDR3 reads CASSVPGQGDTIDF. DNA for the CDR3: TGTGCCAGCAGCGTACCGGGACAGGGAGACACCATAGATTTT.

A remark on this clonotype: Germline and junction disagree at one end, which may indicate a read error. The gene calls are TRBV4-1 and TRBJ1-5, with D unresolved. CDR1 is MGHRA and CDR2 is YSYEKL in the germline V gene. The CDR3 runs to 14 residues. Here the CDR3 DNA reads TGCGCCAGCAGCCCCCGGAAGACTGATCAGCCCCAGCGTTTT. Residues: CASSPRKTDQPQRF.

In this sample, this clonotype turned up a few times. Here the CDR3 reads CASSQGSTGRGQPQHF. CDR3 DNA sequence: TGTGCCAGCAGCCAAGGATCGACGGGACGAGGTCAGCCCCAGCATTTT. The chain joins TRBV3-2 to TRBJ1-5; the table's TRBD1 call for D was not verified on the DNA. TRBV3-2 is a pseudogene. The CDR3 spans 16 residues.

This clonotype was counted once. A read error may explain this, as a much larger clone is one base away. The chain couples TRBV29-1 to TRBJ1-2, with 7 bases fitting TRBD1. Germline CDR1 SQVTM, CDR2 ANQGSEA. The CDR3 consists of 17 residues. V was clipped by 5 bases and J by 3 bases; unmatched bases: 18. Here the CDR3 reads CSVPRTGDRVPDYGYTF. The CDR3 DNA follows: TGCAGCGTTCCCCGAACCGGAGACAGGGTCCCAGACTATGGCTACACCTTC.

This clonotype was seen repeatedly, ten times or more. The chain employs TRBV29-1 and TRBJ1-2; D gene ambiguous. Deletions cut 0 bases from V and 4 bases from J, with 9 bases between. Per the germline V gene, CDR1 is SQVTM and CDR2 is ANQGSEA. This CDR3 spans 13 amino acids. The CDR3 loop is CSVEDADSYGYTF. CDR3 nucleotide sequence: TGCAGCGTTGAAGATGCGGACTCCTATGGCTACACCTTC.

This sequence joins TRBV6-2 or TRBV6-3 and TRBJ1-1, with D possibly TRBD1 on 6 matching bases. V was trimmed by 4 bases and J by 8 bases, leaving 14 bases between them. The germline gives CDR1 MNHEY, CDR2 SVGEGT. The CDR3 runs to 13 residues. The CDR3 spells CASSCSGGTEAFF. Here the CDR3 DNA reads TGTGCCAGCAGTTGCTCCGGGGGCACCGAAGCTTTCTTT.

In regard to this clonotype: A much larger clone is a single base away; this may be a read error. This CDR3 is missing its conserved last phenylalanine or tryptophan, likely due to a read error. The chain links TRBV7-9 to TRBJ2-5, with D unclear. Trimming shortened V by 2 bases and J by 3 bases, and 7 bases separated the two germline ends. This CDR3 has 13 residues. CDR1 is SEHNR, CDR2 FQNEAQ, per germline (reference sequence). Here the CDR3 DNA reads TGTGCCAGCAGCTTACCATTTGAAGAGACCCAGTACCTC. This codes for CASSLPFEETQYL.

Comments on this clonotype: This CDR3 is missing its conserved last phenylalanine or tryptophan, likely due to a read error. This rearrangement joins TRBV9 to TRBJ1-6; 8 nucleotides agree with TRBD1. V was clipped by 0 bases and J by 8 bases; unmatched bases: 7. The CDR3 is 16 amino acids. In germline, CDR1 is SGDLS, CDR2 YYNGEE. The CDR3 protein is CASSVAQGASDSPLHL. CDR3 nucleotides: TGTGCCAGCAGCGTAGCTCAGGGGGCTTCGGATTCACCCCTCCACCTT.

In its sample, this clonotype was seen a few times. The chain is built from TRBV6-5 and TRBJ2-7; D gene uncertain. Between the trimmed V and J ends, which lost 2 bases and 3 bases, there was a span of 11 bases. The CDR3 runs 14 residues. In germline, CDR1 is MNHEY, CDR2 SVGAGI. The chain's CDR3 is CASSYGVGFYEQYF. The DNA for the CDR3 is TGTGCCAGCAGTTACGGTGTAGGGTTCTACGAGCAGTACTTC.

This sequence joins TRBV4-1 and TRBJ2-1; 8 bases match TRBD2. Looked up from germline, CDR1 is MGHRA and CDR2 is YSYEKL. The CDR3 is 14 residues long. V dropped 6 bases and J dropped 7; count of bases not matched to a gene: 8. This CDR3 reads CASSRVGGANEQFF. The DNA of the CDR3 is TGCGCCAGCAGTCGTGTCGGGGGGGCTAATGAGCAGTTCTTC.

The CDR3 DNA reads as TGTGCCAGCAGCAAGACAGGGGTGACCGGGGCCAACGTCCTGACTTTC. Translating it yields CASSKTGVTGANVLTF. The chain combines TRBV27 with TRBJ2-6; TRBD1 agrees at 8 bases. V lost 6 bases to trimming and J lost 4 bases; unmatched junction nucleotides: 8. The CDR3 runs 16 residues. Germline V gene sequence: CDR1 MNHEY, CDR2 SMNVEV (reference sequence).

On this clonotype: A much larger clone is a single base away; this may be a read error. The chain carries TRBV25-1 and TRBJ2-7; D is uncertain. The CDR3 runs to 11 residues. Germline V lookup: CDR1 MGHDK, CDR2 SYGVNS. The CDR3 nucleotides are TGTGCCAGCAGTGACCTCTACGAGCGGTACTTC. It yields the protein CASSDLYERYF.

The sample holds many counts of this clonotype. The genes are TRBV12-3 or TRBV12-4 and TRBJ2-7; 8 positions agree with TRBD2. Trimming cost V 5 bases and J 4 bases; bases outside gene matches: 7. The length of the CDR3 is 14 residues. CDR3: CASSRGGARYEQYF. The DNA for the CDR3 is TGTGCCAGCAGTCGGGGGGGGGCCCGGTACGAGCAGTACTTC.

The rearrangement joins TRBV20-1 to TRBJ2-1, with 10 positions matching TRBD1. The germline gives CDR1 DFQATT, CDR2 SNEGSKA (reference sequence). With 5 bases clipped from V and 8 bases from J, the junction kept 12 bases outside the gene matches. The CDR3 is 15 residues long. CDR3 loop: CSARSWDRGYDEQFF. Here the CDR3 DNA reads TGCAGTGCTCGTTCCTGGGACAGGGGTTACGATGAGCAGTTCTTC.

This clonotype was recorded at least ten times. The V call is TRBV7-9, the J call TRBJ1-6; 9 positions match TRBD1. With 0 bases clipped from V and 9 bases from J, the junction kept 0 bases outside the gene matches. The CDR3 contains 14 residues. Germline V gene sequence: CDR1 SEHNR, CDR2 FQNEAQ (reference sequence). The CDR3 nucleotides read TGTGCCAGCAGCTTAGCGACAGGGGGTTCACCCCTCCACTTT. As protein: CASSLATGGSPLHF.

Concerning this clonotype: One end of the junction fails to match germline, which may point to a read error. The chain carries TRBV10-3 and TRBJ2-1; D is possibly TRBD2 (6 bases). CDR1 is ENHRY, CDR2 SYGVKD, per germline. CDR3 size: 15 residues. Here the CDR3 DNA reads TGTGCCATCTGTGATTCTCAACGGGGGTTCGATGAGCAGTTCTTC. Protein sequence: CAICDSQRGFDEQFF.